The clone carrying this TCR beta chain showed up just a few times. The ends lost 3 bases at V and 6 bases at J; junction bases unmatched: 4. The CDR3 consists of 15 residues. Preparation of the TCRbeta library involved a method that used unique molecular identifiers. One entry per CDR3 protein, called by TCRdb with MiXCR from the PCR reads. The profile shows about 420,000 distinct CDR3 sequences, around 15% of them singletons. The record originates from a study of T-cell reconstitution after alpha-beta-depleted transplantation in children. This chain connects TRBV12-3 or TRBV12-4 to TRBJ2-2; 10 bases align to TRBD1. The receptor's source is a boy in the first two years of life who had a stem cell transplant for Wiskott-Aldrich syndrome, so the T cells may come from the graft donor. This specimen was PBMCs, mostly from graft donor cells, taken 360 days after TCRalphabeta/CD19-depleted stem cell transplant. DNA for the CDR3: TGTGCCAGCAGTTTTGGGACAGGGGTAGCCGGGGAGCTGTTTTTT. It is translated as CASSFGTGVAGELFF.